These T cell receptor beta chains were read from a single sample in a study of T cell changes during pregnancy in multiple sclerosis. Data came from immunoSEQ multiplex PCR; TCRdb stores just in-frame clones and leaves some out. The sample has approximately 100,000 clones, approximately 92% seen once. Sequencing was performed on peripheral blood, taken in the second trimester of pregnancy. All receptors come from a female donor with multiple sclerosis, enrolled in a pregnancy study. The CDR3 runs from the conserved cysteine through the conserved F or W. D genes are given only for firm matches. Not all rows give a size; the values are once, few, many and, for expanded clones, a class.

CDR3 length: 16; D gene: .; clone size: .; J gene: TRBJ1-1; V gene: TRBV2; CDR3 DNA: TGTGCCAGCAACCAGGAGGGATTTGGTTCGGACACTGAAGCTTTCTTT; CDR3 protein: CASNQEGFGSDTEAFF
CDR3 length: 15; D gene: TRBD1; clone size: .; J gene: TRBJ2-1; V gene: TRBV7-6; CDR3 DNA: TGTGCCAGCAGCGTCGGGACAGGGGAGGGTAGTGAGCAGTTCTTC; CDR3 protein: CASSVGTGEGSEQFF
CDR3 length: 16; D gene: TRBD1; clone size: few; J gene: TRBJ2-7; V gene: TRBV5-1; CDR3 DNA: TGCGCCAGCAGCTTGGCCGCCGGGACAGGGGGTCGGGAGCAGTACTTC; CDR3 protein: CASSLAAGTGGREQYF
CDR3 length: 18; D gene: TRBD2; clone size: once; J gene: TRBJ2-3; V gene: TRBV30; CDR3 DNA: TGTGCCTGGAGTGTTAGTTCCCCTAGCGGGAGGGCGGTAAATACGCAGTATTTT; CDR3 protein: CAWSVSSPSGRAVNTQYF
CDR3 length: 16; D gene: .; clone size: .; J gene: TRBJ1-3; V gene: TRBV28; CDR3 DNA: TGTGCCAGCAGTTTAGGCGGGACGTCCGTCGGAAACACCATATATTTT; CDR3 protein: CASSLGGTSVGNTIYF
CDR3 length: 13; D gene: .; clone size: .; J gene: TRBJ1-2; V gene: TRBV28; CDR3 DNA: TGTGCCAGCAGACGGGGGGGACTGGGCGGCTACACCTTC; CDR3 protein: CASRRGGLGGYTF
CDR3 length: 13; D gene: .; clone size: few; J gene: TRBJ1-2; V gene: TRBV19; CDR3 DNA: TGTGCCAGTAGTGGACAGAACTACTATGGCTACACCTTC; CDR3 protein: CASSGQNYYGYTF
CDR3 length: 11; D gene: .; clone size: .; J gene: TRBJ2-1; V gene: TRBV28; CDR3 DNA: TGTGCCAGCAGTGTATACAATGAGCAGTTCTTC; CDR3 protein: CASSVYNEQFF
CDR3 length: 16; D gene: .; clone size: .; J gene: TRBJ1-2; V gene: TRBV28; CDR3 DNA: TGTGCCAGCAGTTCCAATACAGAAGGGGCTAACTATGGCTACACCTTC; CDR3 protein: CASSSNTEGANYGYTF
CDR3 length: 16; D gene: TRBD2; clone size: once; J gene: TRBJ2-1; V gene: TRBV5-1; CDR3 DNA: TGCGCCAGCAGCTTGGCCACGGGACTAGCTGACAATGAGCAGTTCTTC; CDR3 protein: CASSLATGLADNEQFF
CDR3 length: 15; D gene: .; clone size: .; J gene: TRBJ2-7; V gene: TRBV4-2; CDR3 DNA: TGTGCCAGCAGCCAAGATCTGTACAGCCCCTACGAGCAGTACTTC; CDR3 protein: CASSQDLYSPYEQYF
CDR3 length: 17; D gene: .; clone size: .; J gene: TRBJ2-1; V gene: TRBV5-4; CDR3 DNA: TGTGCCAGCAGCCAGGGGGGCGGGGGGCACTTATACAATGAGCAGTTCTTC; CDR3 protein: CASSQGGGGHLYNEQFF
CDR3 length: 11; D gene: TRBD1; clone size: .; J gene: TRBJ2-1; V gene: TRBV30; CDR3 DNA: TGTGCCTGCCTAACAGGGGGCAAGCAGTTCTTC; CDR3 protein: CACLTGGKQFF
CDR3 length: 15; D gene: TRBD2; clone size: .; J gene: TRBJ2-1; V gene: TRBV7-9; CDR3 DNA: TGTGCCAGCAGCTTTTCTCTAGCGGGAGTCAATGAGCAGTTCTTC; CDR3 protein: CASSFSLAGVNEQFF
CDR3 length: 13; D gene: .; clone size: .; J gene: TRBJ2-5; V gene: TRBV28; CDR3 DNA: TGTGCCAGCAGTTTGGTTGGGCCAGAGACCCAGTACTTC; CDR3 protein: CASSLVGPETQYF
CDR3 length: 13; D gene: TRBD1; clone size: .; J gene: TRBJ2-2; V gene: TRBV19; CDR3 DNA: TGTGCCAGTAGGACAGGGGGCACCGGGGAGCTGTTTTTT; CDR3 protein: CASRTGGTGELFF
CDR3 length: 13; D gene: .; clone size: .; J gene: TRBJ1-5; V gene: TRBV6-5; CDR3 DNA: TGTGCCAGCTGCGGTGGGAGCAATCAGCCCCAGCATTTT; CDR3 protein: CASCGGSNQPQHF
CDR3 length: 16; D gene: .; clone size: .; J gene: TRBJ2-2; V gene: TRBV5-1; CDR3 DNA: TGCGCCAGCAATAGAGGGGGACGGTCGAACACCGGGGAGCTGTTTTTT; CDR3 protein: CASNRGGRSNTGELFF
CDR3 length: 13; D gene: TRBD1; clone size: .; J gene: TRBJ1-2; V gene: TRBV19; CDR3 DNA: TGTGCCAGTAGTAGGGGGACAGACTATGGCTACACCTTC; CDR3 protein: CASSRGTDYGYTF
CDR3 length: 15; D gene: TRBD1; clone size: once; J gene: TRBJ2-5; V gene: TRBV15; CDR3 DNA: TGTGCCACCAGCAGAGATACAGGGGGCGGTGAGACCCAGTACTTC; CDR3 protein: CATSRDTGGGETQYF
CDR3 length: 15; D gene: TRBD1; clone size: .; J gene: TRBJ1-4; V gene: TRBV7-6; CDR3 DNA: TGTGCCAGCAGCGCTACAGGGGCGGAGGGTGAAAAACTGTTTTTT; CDR3 protein: CASSATGAEGEKLFF
CDR3 length: 14; D gene: .; clone size: once; J gene: TRBJ1-1; V gene: TRBV10-3; CDR3 DNA: TGTGCCATCAGTGAGGGCAGTAAGAACACTGAAGCTTTCTTT; CDR3 protein: CAISEGSKNTEAFF
CDR3 length: 13; D gene: TRBD1; clone size: .; J gene: TRBJ2-1; V gene: TRBV6-1; CDR3 DNA: TGTGCCAGCAGTGGGACAGGATGGGGTGAGCAGTTCTTC; CDR3 protein: CASSGTGWGEQFF
CDR3 length: 16; D gene: .; clone size: .; J gene: TRBJ2-1; V gene: TRBV27; CDR3 DNA: TGTGCCAGCAGTTTAATCCGGGACTTGATTTACAATGAGCAGTTCTTC; CDR3 protein: CASSLIRDLIYNEQFF
CDR3 length: 15; D gene: TRBD1; clone size: .; J gene: TRBJ2-1; V gene: TRBV28; CDR3 DNA: TGTGCCAGCAGACCTTACAGGGGGTCCTACAATGAGCAGTTCTTC; CDR3 protein: CASRPYRGSYNEQFF
CDR3 length: 15; D gene: TRBD2; clone size: .; J gene: TRBJ2-1; V gene: TRBV15; CDR3 DNA: TGTGCCTCCACTAGCGCCCCACACTCCTACAATGAGCAGTTCTTC; CDR3 protein: CASTSAPHSYNEQFF
CDR3 length: 11; D gene: .; clone size: .; J gene: TRBJ2-1; V gene: TRBV20-1; CDR3 DNA: TGCAGTGCTATTGCACGGCGGGAGCAGTTCTTC; CDR3 protein: CSAIARREQFF
CDR3 length: 15; D gene: .; clone size: .; J gene: TRBJ2-1; V gene: TRBV2; CDR3 DNA: TGTGCCAGCACAGCCCTTAAACTAGTATACAATGAGCAGTTCTTC; CDR3 protein: CASTALKLVYNEQFF
CDR3 length: 13; D gene: .; clone size: .; J gene: TRBJ2-7; V gene: TRBV28; CDR3 DNA: TGTGCCAGCGGGCTGACTAGTCGGGACGAGCAGTACTTC; CDR3 protein: CASGLTSRDEQYF
CDR3 length: 15; D gene: .; clone size: .; J gene: TRBJ2-2; V gene: TRBV6-4; CDR3 DNA: TGTGCCAGCAGTCTGAGGGAGGCGAACACCGGGGAGCTGTTTTTT; CDR3 protein: CASSLREANTGELFF
CDR3 length: 15; D gene: TRBD2; clone size: .; J gene: TRBJ2-1; V gene: TRBV19; CDR3 DNA: TGTGCCAGTAGTATTGTAGCGGGAGATGTAAATGAGCAGTTCTTC; CDR3 protein: CASSIVAGDVNEQFF
CDR3 length: 13; D gene: .; clone size: .; J gene: TRBJ2-5; V gene: TRBV28; CDR3 DNA: TGTGCCAGCAGTTTACCCCCTCGGGAGACCCAGTACTTC; CDR3 protein: CASSLPPRETQYF
CDR3 length: 15; D gene: .; clone size: .; J gene: TRBJ2-1; V gene: TRBV9; CDR3 DNA: TGTGCCAGCAGCCCTTTTACAGGGACCCACAATGAGCAGTTCTTC; CDR3 protein: CASSPFTGTHNEQFF
CDR3 length: 14; D gene: .; clone size: .; J gene: TRBJ1-5; V gene: TRBV7-2; CDR3 DNA: TGTGCCAGCAGCCCCACGACAAGCAATCAGCCCCAGCATTTT; CDR3 protein: CASSPTTSNQPQHF
CDR3 length: 15; D gene: .; clone size: .; J gene: TRBJ1-5; V gene: TRBV19; CDR3 DNA: TGTGCCAGTAGTATACGAGGAGGCAGCAATCAGCCCCAGCATTTT; CDR3 protein: CASSIRGGSNQPQHF
CDR3 length: 15; D gene: .; clone size: .; J gene: TRBJ1-5; V gene: TRBV7-2; CDR3 DNA: TGTGCCAGCAGCTTCTCAGGTGCTTCCAATCAGCCCCAGCATTTT; CDR3 protein: CASSFSGASNQPQHF
CDR3 length: 15; D gene: .; clone size: .; J gene: TRBJ2-1; V gene: TRBV27; CDR3 DNA: TGTGCCAGCAGTTTTGGTGGGACTCGCATAGATGAGCAGTTCTTC; CDR3 protein: CASSFGGTRIDEQFF
CDR3 length: 14; D gene: .; clone size: .; J gene: TRBJ2-3; V gene: TRBV6-1; CDR3 DNA: TGTGCCAGCAGGGTGGGGCAGATAACAGATACGCAGTATTTT; CDR3 protein: CASRVGQITDTQYF
CDR3 length: 12; D gene: .; clone size: .; J gene: TRBJ1-2; V gene: TRBV28; CDR3 DNA: TGTGCCAGCAATTTTGGTCAGTATGGCTACACCTTC; CDR3 protein: CASNFGQYGYTF
CDR3 length: 12; D gene: .; clone size: .; J gene: TRBJ2-5; V gene: TRBV7-9; CDR3 DNA: TGTGCCAGCAGCTCAGTTGGAGAGACCCAGTACTTC; CDR3 protein: CASSSVGETQYF
CDR3 length: 14; D gene: TRBD2; clone size: .; J gene: TRBJ2-1; V gene: TRBV7-6; CDR3 DNA: TGTGCCAGCAGTTGGGACGGGGGGTACAATGAGCAGTTCTTC; CDR3 protein: CASSWDGGYNEQFF
CDR3 length: 17; D gene: .; clone size: .; J gene: TRBJ1-4; V gene: TRBV7-9; CDR3 DNA: TGTGCCAGCAGCTCAGATTCTCGCTCGGGCCGGGAGGAAAAACTGTTTTTT; CDR3 protein: CASSSDSRSGREEKLFF
CDR3 length: 15; D gene: TRBD1; clone size: .; J gene: TRBJ1-5; V gene: TRBV13; CDR3 DNA: TGTGCCAGCAGCGCCGGGACAGCCTCTAATCAGCCCCAGCATTTT; CDR3 protein: CASSAGTASNQPQHF
CDR3 length: 12; D gene: .; clone size: .; J gene: TRBJ2-5; V gene: TRBV7-6; CDR3 DNA: TGTGCCAGCAGCCCGCTAATAGAGACCCAGTACTTC; CDR3 protein: CASSPLIETQYF
CDR3 length: 16; D gene: .; clone size: .; J gene: TRBJ2-2; V gene: TRBV18; CDR3 DNA: TGTGCCAGCTCACCATTCGGACAGATCAACACCGGGGAGCTGTTTTTT; CDR3 protein: CASSPFGQINTGELFF
CDR3 length: 11; D gene: .; clone size: .; J gene: TRBJ1-4; V gene: TRBV28; CDR3 DNA: TGTGCCATCGCAGGGATAGGAAAACTGTTTTTT; CDR3 protein: CAIAGIGKLFF
CDR3 length: 13; D gene: .; clone size: .; J gene: TRBJ2-7; V gene: TRBV29-1; CDR3 DNA: TGCAGCGTTGTTGAGAACCTCACCTACGAGCAGTACTTC; CDR3 protein: CSVVENLTYEQYF
CDR3 length: 13; D gene: .; clone size: .; J gene: TRBJ2-5; V gene: TRBV2; CDR3 DNA: TGTGCCAGCCGGGACACAGGTCAAGAGACCCAGTACTTC; CDR3 protein: CASRDTGQETQYF
CDR3 length: 13; D gene: TRBD1; clone size: .; J gene: TRBJ2-1; V gene: TRBV19; CDR3 DNA: TGTGCCTCTAAAAAGGGGACAGTTGGAGAGCAGTTCTTC; CDR3 protein: CASKKGTVGEQFF